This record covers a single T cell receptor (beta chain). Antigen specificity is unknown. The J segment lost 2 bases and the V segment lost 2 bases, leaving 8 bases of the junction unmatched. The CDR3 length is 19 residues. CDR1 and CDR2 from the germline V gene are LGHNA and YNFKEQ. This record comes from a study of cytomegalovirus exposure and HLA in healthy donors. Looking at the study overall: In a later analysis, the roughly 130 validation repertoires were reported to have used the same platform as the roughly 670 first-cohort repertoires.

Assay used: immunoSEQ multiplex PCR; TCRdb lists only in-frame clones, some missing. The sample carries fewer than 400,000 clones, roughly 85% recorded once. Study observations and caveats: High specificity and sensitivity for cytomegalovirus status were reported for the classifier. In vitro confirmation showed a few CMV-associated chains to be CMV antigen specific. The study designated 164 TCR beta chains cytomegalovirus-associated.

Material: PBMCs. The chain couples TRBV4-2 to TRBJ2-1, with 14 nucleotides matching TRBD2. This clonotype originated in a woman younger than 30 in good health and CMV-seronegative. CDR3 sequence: CASSQPGTSGSGAYNEQFF. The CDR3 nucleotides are TGTGCCAGCAGCCAACCTGGGACTAGCGGGAGCGGGGCCTACAATGAGCAGTTCTTC.